A single sample gave rise to the 26 T cell receptor beta chains below, sequenced in a study of molecular identifiers for immune sequencing clone quantification. TCRdb fed the PCR reads into MiXCR, producing one record per CDR3 protein. Found here are over 600,000 distinct CDR3 sequences, just under 20% of them singletons; the top ten hold under 0.95%. The sequenced material came from naive CD8+ T cells from blood, with Jurkat cell RNA spiked in. The sample's subset: FACS-sorted CD8+CD4-CCR7+CD45RA+ naive T cells. The receptors shown here come from a human donor in good health. Some libraries in this study had Jurkat cell RNA spiked in.

This clonotype has at least ten counts. The chain has TRBV9 and TRBJ2-2; D is possibly TRBD2 (6 bases). CDR1 is SGDLS, CDR2 YYNGEE, per germline. Trimming took off 0 bases at V and 1 base at J, with 10 bases between the two ends. The CDR3 is made up of 16 amino acids. The CDR3 region has the DNA TGTGCCAGCAGCGTAGGTGCGGGATGGAACACCGGGGAGCTGTTTTTT. Its translation: CASSVGAGWNTGELFF.

This clonotype appeared many times. This rearrangement joins TRBV7-2 to TRBJ2-3, with D unclear. The CDR3 runs 14 residues. Per germline, CDR1 SGHTA and CDR2 FQGNSA. The ends were cut back, 5 bases at V and 3 bases at J, with 12 bases in the middle. CDR3 protein: CASSPISQTDTQYF. The CDR3 nucleotides are TGTGCCAGCAGCCCAATATCCCAAACAGATACGCAGTATTTT. Complete variable domain (other parts from reference TRBV7-2 and TRBJ2-3): GAGVSQSPSNKVTEKGKDVELRCDPISGHTALYWYRQSLGQGLEFLIYFQGNSAPDKSGLPSDRFSAERTGGSVSTLTIQRTQQEDSAVYLCASSPISQTDTQYFGPGTRLTVL.

This clonotype was observed at least ten times. The J gene is TRBJ2-5, the V gene TRBV29-1; perhaps TRBD1 as D (5 bases). Trimming pared 0 bases from V and 3 bases from J, leaving 11 bases between. The CDR3 consists of 14 residues. CDR1 and CDR2 (germline): SQVTM, ANQGSEA. The CDR3 region is CSVEDLGLKETQYF. CDR3 nucleotide sequence: TGCAGCGTTGAAGATTTGGGGCTGAAAGAGACCCAGTACTTC.

This clonotype was picked up many times. The chain combines TRBV29-1 with TRBJ1-3; TRBD1 matches 7 bases. The CDR3 runs to 13 residues. V trimming: 6 bases; J trimming: 3 bases; junction bases outside the gene matches: 5. Germline V lookup: CDR1 SQVTM, CDR2 ANQGSEA. The CDR3 loop reads CSVYRGGGNTIYF. The DNA for the CDR3 is TGCAGCGTGTACAGGGGAGGTGGAAACACCATATATTTT.

The table lists this clonotype with many counts. The chain combines TRBV28 with TRBJ2-7, with TRBD2 identical over 9 bases. V shed 5 bases and J 5 bases; nucleotides not matched to a gene: 4. The CDR3 is 13 amino acids. Germline V CDR1 and CDR2: MDHEN, SYDVKM. The CDR3 coding sequence is TGTGCCAGCAGTCTTTTAGCGGGAGACGAGCAGTACTTC. Translation: CASSLLAGDEQYF.

This clonotype appeared many times. The chain links TRBV6-2 or TRBV6-3 to TRBJ1-1; D is uncertain. V was cut by 11 bases and J by 0 bases, with 16 bases left in between. Germline V gene sequence: CDR1 MNHEY, CDR2 SVGEGT. The CDR3 loop spans 14 amino acids. CDR3 region: CACTPWSMNTEAFF. CDR3 nucleotides: TGTGCCTGCACCCCCTGGTCTATGAACACTGAAGCTTTCTTT.

Concerning this clonotype: It may be a read error: a sequence one base away is much more abundant. This sequence joins TRBV19 and TRBJ2-7; possible D gene TRBD1, 5 bases. The CDR3 totals 14 residues. Germline CDR1 reads LNHDA; CDR2 reads SQIVND (reference sequence). The CDR3 sequence is CASSMTVYSHEQYF. The DNA for the CDR3 is TGTGCCAGTAGTATGACAGTCTACTCCCACGAGCAGTACTTC.

Concerning this clonotype itself: Just one base apart from a much larger clone, this may be a read error. V gene TRBV5-1 combines with J gene TRBJ1-1; D perhaps matches TRBD1 (5 bases). Germline V gene sequence: CDR1 SGHRS, CDR2 YFSETQ. The CDR3 length is 18 residues. The CDR3 DNA sequence: TGCGCCAGCAGTAGTCCTACAGGTACAAGAACTATGAACACTGAAGCTCTCTTT. It is translated as CASSSPTGTRTMNTEALF.

The table lists this clonotype with a few counts. CDR3 protein: CATSDRPGQTYDSNQPQHF. As DNA, the CDR3 is TGTGCCACCAGTGATCGTCCGGGACAAACTTACGATAGCAATCAGCCCCAGCATTTT. The chain joins TRBV24-1 to TRBJ1-5, with D possibly being TRBD1 (6 bases). The CDR3 spans 19 residues. The germline V gene encodes CDR1 KGHDR and CDR2 SFDVKD. Between the trimmed V and J ends, which lost 3 bases and 0 bases, there was a span of 20 bases.

V usage is TRBV12-3 or TRBV12-4 and J usage is TRBJ2-1; D may correspond to TRBD1 or TRBD2 (6 bases each). Deletions cut 6 bases from V and 0 bases from J, with 18 bases between. This CDR3 has 17 amino acids. CDR3 residues: CASSQGGGPLSYNEQFF. In nucleotides, the CDR3 is TGTGCCAGCAGCCAAGGTGGGGGGCCCCTCTCCTACAATGAGCAGTTCTTC.

This rearrangement joins TRBV30 to TRBJ2-7, with 7 bases lining up with TRBD2. The CDR3 consists of 12 residues. From germline, CDR1 is GTSNPN and CDR2 SVGIG (reference sequence). V lost 8 bases and J lost 4; bases outside the gene matches: 8. In DNA form, the CDR3 reads TGTGCCGCCGGACTAGTTTATTACGAGCAGTACTTC. Protein: CAAGLVYYEQYF.

The V call is TRBV28, the J call TRBJ2-7; 7 bases are a match to TRBD2. There are 16 residues in the CDR3. CDR1 and CDR2 (germline): MDHEN, SYDVKM. V gave up 4 bases and J gave up 5 bases; unmatched junction bases: 14. The CDR3 DNA reads TGTGCCAGCAGTTACCTCGCGGGAGTATCGTACCACGAGCAGTACTTC. Its protein product is CASSYLAGVSYHEQYF. Full variable domain (outside the CDR3, taken from reference TRBV28 and TRBJ2-7): DVKVTQSSRYLVKRTGEKVFLECVQDMDHENMFWYRQDPGLGLRLIYFSYDVKMKEKGDIPEGYSVSREKKERFSLILESASTNQTSMYLCASSYLAGVSYHEQYFGPGTRLTVT.

This clonotype appeared many times. The chain is built from TRBV7-9 and TRBJ2-1; 9 bases align to TRBD2. The germline gives CDR1 SEHNR, CDR2 FQNEAQ (reference sequence). This CDR3 region has 16 residues. Trimming took 1 base from V and 2 from J; bases not matched to a gene: 3. DNA of the CDR3: TGTGCCAGCAGCTTAGACCTAGCGGGGCCCTACAATGAGCAGTTCTTC. It codes for CASSLDLAGPYNEQFF.

This clonotype was observed a few times. CDR3 coding DNA: TGTGCCAGCAGTTTGGGGACAGGGGAAAACATTCAGTACTTC. Translating it yields CASSLGTGENIQYF. This chain joins TRBV27 and TRBJ2-4, with 10 bases aligning to TRBD1. Germline CDR1 and CDR2: MNHEY and SMNVEV (reference sequence). The CDR3 spans 14 residues. V gave up 3 bases and J gave up 5 bases; unmatched junction bases: 1.

The chain uses TRBV20-1 and TRBJ2-7; D not resolved. Trimming removed 3 bases at V and 3 bases at J, with 12 bases between. Germline-derived CDR1 and CDR2 are DFQATT and SNEGSKA (reference sequence). This CDR3 is 13 amino acids long. In DNA, the CDR3 is TGCAGTGCTAGCTTCCGGGTCAACTACGAGCAGTACTTC. Protein sequence: CSASFRVNYEQYF.

There are a few counts of this clonotype. V usage is TRBV11-2 and J usage is TRBJ1-6, with D possibly matching TRBD1 (5 bases). V was pared by 1 base and J by 4 bases, with 14 bases between. CDR3 length: 17 amino acids. CDR1 and CDR2 (germline): SGHAT, FQNNGV. CDR3 amino acids: CASSLVRFAGYNSPLHF. The CDR3 region has the DNA TGTGCCAGCAGCTTAGTTCGGTTCGCAGGGTATAATTCACCCCTCCACTTT.

Details on this clonotype: This could be a read error, since a much larger clone is one nucleotide away. The genes are TRBV15 and TRBJ1-3, with D maybe TRBD1 (5 bases). The CDR3 has 15 amino acids. In germline, CDR1 is LNHNV, CDR2 YYDKDF (reference sequence). Deletions cut 6 bases from V and 0 bases from J, with 12 bases between. CDR3 protein: CATRRDFNSGNTIYF. The DNA of the CDR3 is TGTGCCACCAGAAGGGACTTCAACTCTGGAAACACCATATATTTT.

This clonotype was detected many times. The chain recombines TRBV27 with TRBJ2-1; 10 nucleotides agree with TRBD2. Losses at the gene ends were 5 bases for V and 8 bases for J; bases not matched to a gene: 9. The CDR3 contains 15 residues. CDR1 and CDR2 (germline): MNHEY, SMNVEV (reference sequence). As DNA, the CDR3 is TGTGCCAGCAGTCCTCTAGCGGGAGCTGCTGATGAGCAGTTCTTC. It is translated as CASSPLAGAADEQFF.

Ten or more counts support this clonotype. The J gene is TRBJ2-6, the V gene TRBV2; D is ambiguous. The CDR3 contains 15 residues. V dropped 4 bases and J dropped 1 base, with 8 bases sitting between them. CDR1 is SNHLY, CDR2 FYNNEI, per germline. The CDR3 bases are TGTGCCAGCAGTGGCTTGGAATCTGGGGCCAACGTCCTGACTTTC. The encoded protein is CASSGLESGANVLTF.

This clonotype turned up a few times. The chain carries TRBV19 and TRBJ1-5, with TRBD1 as a possible D gene (6 bases). The CDR3 length is 17 residues. V gave up 3 bases and J gave up 0 bases, with 15 bases separating them. Germline lookup yields CDR1 LNHDA and CDR2 SQIVND (reference sequence). The CDR3 reads CASSMFSGTNSNQPQHF. CDR3 bases: TGTGCCAGTAGTATGTTTAGCGGGACAAATAGCAATCAGCCCCAGCATTTT.

In its sample, this clonotype was seen once. An end of the junction does not agree with germline; a read error may underlie this. The chain combines TRBV28 with TRBJ2-7; 8 bases align to TRBD1. CDR1 and CDR2 (germline): MDHEN, SYDVKM. The CDR3 length is 15 residues. The CDR3 loop reads CASSFRGPSSYEQCF. CDR3 nucleotides: TGTGCCAGCAGTTTCAGGGGGCCAAGCTCCTACGAGCAGTGCTTC.

Details on this clonotype: A read error is possible here, since a much larger clone lies one base away. The chain joins TRBV6-6 to TRBJ1-1; D not certain. Germline V CDR1 and CDR2: MNHNY, SVGAGI (reference sequence). CDR3 size: 15 residues. This CDR3 reads CASSYSPETNAEAFF. In DNA, the CDR3 is TGTGCCAGCAGTTACTCTCCGGAGACGAACGCTGAAGCTTTCTTT.

Details on this clonotype: A read error may explain this, as a much larger clone is one base away. The chain uses TRBV10-2 and TRBJ1-5; no clear D. The CDR3 totals 15 residues. CDR1 and CDR2 from the germline V gene are WSHSY and SAAADI. V shed 4 bases and J shed 5 bases, with 15 bases lying between them. Here the CDR3 reads CASSVDGGSHQPQHF. Here the CDR3 DNA reads TGCGCCAGCAGTGTGGACGGAGGGAGCCATCAGCCCCAGCATTTT.

Only a few counts were recorded for this clonotype. The V call is TRBV27, the J call TRBJ2-7; D might be TRBD2 (6 bases). Trimming cost V 8 bases and J 2 bases, with 13 bases left between them. Germline values: CDR1 MNHEY, CDR2 SMNVEV (reference sequence). The CDR3 extends over 13 amino acids. The CDR3 sequence is CASAPGVAYEQYF. CDR3 coding DNA: TGTGCCAGCGCCCCGGGGGTTGCCTACGAGCAGTACTTC.

This clonotype appeared many times. The genes are TRBV6-5 and TRBJ2-5; 7 nucleotides line up with TRBD1. J was trimmed by 6 bases and V by 2 bases; bases with no gene match: 12. The CDR3 spans 16 residues. The germline CDR1 and CDR2 sequences are MNHEY and SVGAGI. CDR3: CASSYEGSEGAKTQYF. DNA of the CDR3: TGTGCCAGCAGTTACGAGGGGAGTGAGGGGGCGAAGACCCAGTACTTC.

There are many counts of this clonotype. The V gene is TRBV19, the J gene TRBJ2-3; possibly TRBD1 for D (6 bases). Germline loops: CDR1 LNHDA, CDR2 SQIVND (reference sequence). CDR3 length: 14 amino acids. The V end lost 4 bases, the J end lost 2 bases, and 10 bases lay between the germline ends. CDR3: CASSNRDITDTQYF. For the CDR3, the DNA is TGTGCCAGTAGTAACCGGGACATCACAGATACGCAGTATTTT.